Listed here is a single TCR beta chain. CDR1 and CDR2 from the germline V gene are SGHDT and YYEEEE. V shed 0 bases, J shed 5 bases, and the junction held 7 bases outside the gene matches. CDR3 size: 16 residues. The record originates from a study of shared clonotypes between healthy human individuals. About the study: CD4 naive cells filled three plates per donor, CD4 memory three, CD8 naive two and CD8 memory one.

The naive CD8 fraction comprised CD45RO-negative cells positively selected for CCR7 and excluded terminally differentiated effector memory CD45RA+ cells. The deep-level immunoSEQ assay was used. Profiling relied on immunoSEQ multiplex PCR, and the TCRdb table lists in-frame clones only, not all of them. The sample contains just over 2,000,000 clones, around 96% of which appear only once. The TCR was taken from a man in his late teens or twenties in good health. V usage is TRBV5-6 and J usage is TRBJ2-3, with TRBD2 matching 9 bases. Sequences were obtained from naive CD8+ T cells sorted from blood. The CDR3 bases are TGTGCCAGCAGCTTGGCCGGCGGGAGGGCCATAGATACGCAGTATTTT. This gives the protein CASSLAGGRAIDTQYF.